The rows below give T cell receptor beta chains drawn from one sample of a study of identifying expanded T cells in peripheral blood. Repertoires were generated with immunoSEQ multiplex PCR, while TCRdb's copy carries only in-frame clones and drops some. The table lists about 100,000 clones, around nine tenths of them singletons. Input material: blood. Receptor source: a person aged 18 to 70 in good health. Both conserved end residues are part of each CDR3. A D gene is named only where the DNA matches it firmly. Clone size is shown for a subset of rows, as once, few, many or a class of expanded clone.

d_gene,j_gene,v_gene,abundance,CDR3aa,CDR3nt
TRBD1,TRBJ1-4,TRBV6-5,NA,CASSQQGGREKLFF,TGTGCCAGCAGTCAACAAGGGGGCAGGGAAAAACTGTTTTTT
TRBD1,TRBJ1-1,TRBV5-4,once,CASSITGGYRDTEAFF,TGTGCCAGCAGCATTACAGGGGGTTACCGGGACACTGAAGCTTTCTTT
NA,TRBJ2-7,TRBV7-9,NA,CASSLGAYEQYF,TGTGCCAGCAGCTTAGGGGCATACGAGCAGTACTTC
NA,TRBJ1-5,TRBV30,NA,CAWSTTGNQPQHF,TGTGCCTGGAGTACGACAGGTAATCAGCCCCAGCATTTT
NA,TRBJ2-5,TRBV30,NA,CAWSTTRPGGETQYF,TGTGCCTGGAGCACGACTAGGCCGGGCGGCGAGACCCAGTACTTC
NA,TRBJ1-2,TRBV29-1,NA,CSVESNYGYTF,TGCAGCGTTGAATCTAACTATGGCTACACCTTC
NA,TRBJ2-7,TRBV27,NA,CASSLGTASYEQYF,TGTGCCAGCAGTTTAGGGACGGCCTCCTACGAGCAGTACTTC
NA,TRBJ1-1,TRBV4-3,NA,CASSQEGQRNTEAFF,TGCGCCAGCAGCCAAGAAGGACAGAGGAACACTGAAGCTTTCTTT
NA,TRBJ1-1,TRBV15,once,CATGPGNTEAFF,TGTGCCACCGGGCCCGGGAACACTGAAGCTTTCTTT
NA,TRBJ1-4,TRBV14,NA,CASSPVRGKDEKLFF,TGTGCCAGCAGCCCCGTCCGGGGAAAGGATGAAAAACTGTTTTTT
NA,TRBJ1-2,TRBV6-5,NA,CASTAGMNGYTF,TGTGCCAGCACAGCAGGGATGAATGGCTACACCTTC
TRBD1,TRBJ1-2,TRBV2,NA,CASSPTGTGDRYTF,TGTGCCAGCAGCCCTACCGGGACAGGGGATCGCTACACCTTC
TRBD1,TRBJ1-2,TRBV7-9,NA,CASSSGGVQGYTF,TGTGCCAGCAGCTCAGGGGGCGTTCAGGGCTACACCTTC
TRBD2,TRBJ2-3,TRBV11-2,NA,CASSLRLAGVIDTQYF,TGTGCCAGCAGCTTGAGACTAGCGGGAGTTATAGATACGCAGTATTTT
TRBD1,TRBJ1-2,TRBV18,NA,CASSPGTGGYYGYTF,TGTGCCAGCTCACCGGGGACAGGGGGGTACTATGGCTACACCTTC